The rows below give T cell receptor beta chains drawn from one sample of a study of T cells in tuberculosis. Produced via immunoSEQ multiplex PCR; TCRdb's table is partial and in-frame only. The table records roughly 92,000 clones, roughly 91% of them present only once. Specimen: CD1b-GMM tetramer-negative cells sorted from PBMCs. Receptors originate from an adult woman with latent tuberculosis. The CDR3 runs from the conserved cysteine through the conserved F or W. The order of the fields is CDR3 protein, CDR3 DNA, clone size, V gene, J gene, D gene. The D gene is left open where the match is weak. Size is stated for part of the rows, as once, few or many counts, or as a class when the clone is expanded.

cdr3_aa: CASSLNTGQSTDTQYF
cdr3_nt: TGTGCCAGCAGCTTGAATACAGGACAGAGCACAGATACGCAGTATTTT
clone_size: NA
v_call: TRBV5-6
j_call: TRBJ2-3
d_call: NA

cdr3_aa: CASSYIAGGQETQYF
cdr3_nt: TGCGCCAGCAGCTATATAGCGGGGGGCCAAGAGACCCAGTACTTC
clone_size: NA
v_call: TRBV5-1
j_call: TRBJ2-5
d_call: TRBD2

cdr3_aa: CASRTSPFRDLANQPQHF
cdr3_nt: TGTGCCAGCAGAACCTCGCCCTTCCGGGATCTAGCGAATCAGCCCCAGCATTTT
clone_size: NA
v_call: TRBV2
j_call: TRBJ1-5
d_call: NA

cdr3_aa: CASSFRASGANILTF
cdr3_nt: TGTGCCAGCAGCTTTAGGGCGTCTGGGGCCAACATCCTGACTTTC
clone_size: NA
v_call: TRBV7-9
j_call: TRBJ2-6
d_call: NA

cdr3_aa: CASSDPGLLATDTQYF
cdr3_nt: TGTGCCAGCAGTGACCCGGGTCTTCTCGCCACAGATACGCAGTATTTT
clone_size: NA
v_call: TRBV25-1
j_call: TRBJ2-3
d_call: NA

cdr3_aa: CASSARQAYGYTF
cdr3_nt: TGTGCCAGCAGCGCGAGACAAGCCTATGGCTACACCTTC
clone_size: NA
v_call: TRBV9
j_call: TRBJ1-2
d_call: NA

cdr3_aa: CASSSRGGNIQYF
cdr3_nt: TGCGCCAGCAGCAGCAGGGGTGGTAACATTCAGTACTTC
clone_size: NA
v_call: TRBV4-1
j_call: TRBJ2-4
d_call: NA

cdr3_aa: CASSYSGTAQETQYF
cdr3_nt: TGTGCCAGCAGTTACTCGGGGACAGCCCAAGAGACCCAGTACTTC
clone_size: NA
v_call: TRBV6-5
j_call: TRBJ2-5
d_call: TRBD1

cdr3_aa: CASSSSGGLYNEQFF
cdr3_nt: TGTGCCAGCAGTTCGAGCGGGGGCCTGTACAATGAGCAGTTCTTC
clone_size: NA
v_call: TRBV6-4
j_call: TRBJ2-1
d_call: TRBD2

cdr3_aa: CASSQMGLVKTQYF
cdr3_nt: TGTGCCAGCAGCCAAATGGGACTAGTTAAGACCCAGTACTTC
clone_size: NA
v_call: TRBV7-2
j_call: TRBJ2-5
d_call: TRBD2

cdr3_aa: CASSPGGVDLYGYTF
cdr3_nt: TGCGCCAGCAGCCCCGGGGGTGTGGACCTCTATGGCTACACCTTC
clone_size: NA
v_call: TRBV5-1
j_call: TRBJ1-2
d_call: NA

cdr3_aa: CAWSPGLNQPQHF
cdr3_nt: TGTGCCTGGAGTCCGGGACTCAATCAGCCCCAGCATTTT
clone_size: NA
v_call: TRBV30
j_call: TRBJ1-5
d_call: NA

cdr3_aa: CASSIGGAGSPLHF
cdr3_nt: TGTGCCAGTAGTATCGGCGGGGCGGGCTCACCCCTCCACTTT
clone_size: NA
v_call: TRBV19
j_call: TRBJ1-6
d_call: NA

cdr3_aa: CASSSGYSNQPQHF
cdr3_nt: TGTGCCAGCAGCTCAGGGTATAGCAATCAGCCCCAGCATTTT
clone_size: NA
v_call: TRBV28
j_call: TRBJ1-5
d_call: NA

cdr3_aa: CASSVGQGYGYTF
cdr3_nt: TGTGCCAGCAGCGTAGGACAGGGATATGGCTACACCTTC
clone_size: NA
v_call: TRBV9
j_call: TRBJ1-2
d_call: TRBD1

cdr3_aa: CSVEGGTYNEQFF
cdr3_nt: TGCAGCGTTGAAGGCGGGACCTACAATGAGCAGTTCTTC
clone_size: NA
v_call: TRBV29-1
j_call: TRBJ2-1
d_call: NA

cdr3_aa: CASRTSQGPPRPSNEQFF
cdr3_nt: TGTGCCAGCAGAACCTCCCAGGGCCCTCCTCGTCCGAGCAATGAGCAGTTCTTC
clone_size: NA
v_call: TRBV27
j_call: TRBJ2-1
d_call: NA

cdr3_aa: CASSDSRGELHTANTGELFF
cdr3_nt: TGTGCCAGCAGTGACTCGCGGGGGGAACTCCACACCGCGAACACCGGGGAGCTGTTTTTT
clone_size: NA
v_call: TRBV6-4
j_call: TRBJ2-2
d_call: TRBD2

cdr3_aa: CASSFDWGTDLEAFF
cdr3_nt: TGTGCCAGCAGCTTCGACTGGGGCACAGACTTAGAAGCTTTCTTT
clone_size: NA
v_call: TRBV6-6
j_call: TRBJ1-1
d_call: NA

cdr3_aa: CASSQDSGGTDTQYF
cdr3_nt: TGTGCCAGCAGCCAAGATAGCGGGGGCACAGATACGCAGTATTTT
clone_size: NA
v_call: TRBV4-2
j_call: TRBJ2-3
d_call: TRBD2

cdr3_aa: CAWGTGGPEAFF
cdr3_nt: TGTGCCTGGGGGACAGGGGGGCCTGAAGCTTTCTTT
clone_size: NA
v_call: TRBV30
j_call: TRBJ1-1
d_call: TRBD1

cdr3_aa: CASSLGTALSSNQPQHF
cdr3_nt: TGTGCCAGCAGCTTAGGGACAGCCCTTAGTAGCAATCAGCCCCAGCATTTT
clone_size: NA
v_call: TRBV5-8
j_call: TRBJ1-5
d_call: TRBD1

cdr3_aa: CASSYDRLREQFF
cdr3_nt: TGTGCCAGCAGCTACGACAGGTTACGTGAGCAGTTCTTC
clone_size: NA
v_call: TRBV7-3
j_call: TRBJ2-1
d_call: NA

cdr3_aa: CASSHGPATRDNEQFF
cdr3_nt: TGTGCCAGCAGCCACGGACCGGCGACTAGAGACAATGAGCAGTTCTTC
clone_size: NA
v_call: TRBV7-2
j_call: TRBJ2-1
d_call: NA

cdr3_aa: CASSLGTPYSNQPQHF
cdr3_nt: TGTGCCAGCAGTCTGGGGACACCTTATAGCAATCAGCCCCAGCATTTT
clone_size: NA
v_call: TRBV27
j_call: TRBJ1-5
d_call: NA

cdr3_aa: CAWSMTRNTEAFF
cdr3_nt: TGTGCCTGGAGTATGACAAGGAACACTGAAGCTTTCTTT
clone_size: once
v_call: TRBV30
j_call: TRBJ1-1
d_call: NA

cdr3_aa: CASRLTGGPYSNQPQHF
cdr3_nt: TGCGCCAGCAGATTGACAGGGGGCCCATATAGCAATCAGCCCCAGCATTTT
clone_size: NA
v_call: TRBV5-1
j_call: TRBJ1-5
d_call: TRBD1

cdr3_aa: CAIRAGAGNTIYF
cdr3_nt: TGTGCCATCAGAGCAGGGGCTGGAAACACCATATATTTT
clone_size: NA
v_call: TRBV10-3
j_call: TRBJ1-3
d_call: NA

cdr3_aa: CASSFGVNTQYF
cdr3_nt: TGTGCCAGCAGCTTCGGGGTAAATACGCAGTATTTT
clone_size: NA
v_call: TRBV7-2
j_call: TRBJ2-3
d_call: NA

cdr3_aa: CASRGLEGNSPLHF
cdr3_nt: TGTGCCAGCAGAGGATTGGAGGGGAATTCACCCCTCCACTTT
clone_size: NA
v_call: TRBV6-1
j_call: TRBJ1-6
d_call: NA

cdr3_aa: CASSIKWTGKTEAFF
cdr3_nt: TGTGCCAGTAGTATTAAGTGGACAGGGAAAACTGAAGCTTTCTTT
clone_size: NA
v_call: TRBV19
j_call: TRBJ1-1
d_call: TRBD1

cdr3_aa: CASSMTRGTQETQYF
cdr3_nt: TGTGCCAGCAGCATGACACGGGGGACCCAAGAGACCCAGTACTTC
clone_size: NA
v_call: TRBV7-6
j_call: TRBJ2-5
d_call: NA

cdr3_aa: CASSLVGGSTDTQYF
cdr3_nt: TGCGCCAGCAGCTTGGTCGGGGGAAGCACAGATACGCAGTATTTT
clone_size: NA
v_call: TRBV5-1
j_call: TRBJ2-3
d_call: NA

cdr3_aa: CASSLRDRGMNEQFF
cdr3_nt: TGTGCCAGCAGTCTTAGGGACAGGGGCATGAATGAGCAGTTCTTC
clone_size: NA
v_call: TRBV27
j_call: TRBJ2-1
d_call: TRBD1

cdr3_aa: CASSARLERGGFVDTQYF
cdr3_nt: TGTGCCAGCAGCGCCCGTCTCGAGCGGGGGGGTTTTGTAGATACGCAGTATTTT
clone_size: NA
v_call: TRBV9
j_call: TRBJ2-3
d_call: TRBD2

cdr3_aa: CASSLTQTHF
cdr3_nt: TGTGCCAGCAGTTTAACCCAGACACATTTT
clone_size: NA
v_call: TRBV28
j_call: TRBJ1-5
d_call: NA

cdr3_aa: CASSEEGYNSPLHF
cdr3_nt: TGTGCCAGCAGTGAAGAGGGCTATAATTCACCCCTCCACTTT
clone_size: NA
v_call: TRBV25-1
j_call: TRBJ1-6
d_call: NA

cdr3_aa: CASSPRDRGSETQYF
cdr3_nt: TGTGCCAGCAGCCCCAGGGACAGGGGGTCAGAGACCCAGTACTTC
clone_size: NA
v_call: TRBV7-6
j_call: TRBJ2-5
d_call: TRBD1

cdr3_aa: CASSITGQGEETQYF
cdr3_nt: TGTGCCAGCAGCATCACCGGACAGGGGGAAGAGACCCAGTACTTC
clone_size: NA
v_call: TRBV5-6
j_call: TRBJ2-5
d_call: TRBD1

cdr3_aa: CASSLLAGGFNEQFF
cdr3_nt: TGTGCCAGCAGTCTTCTAGCGGGGGGGTTCAATGAGCAGTTCTTC
clone_size: NA
v_call: TRBV6-4
j_call: TRBJ2-1
d_call: TRBD2

cdr3_aa: CASSYKLNEQFF
cdr3_nt: TGCGCCAGCAGTTATAAGCTGAATGAGCAGTTCTTC
clone_size: NA
v_call: TRBV5-1
j_call: TRBJ2-1
d_call: NA

cdr3_aa: CASSEAPGTGETQYF
cdr3_nt: TGTGCCAGCAGTGAAGCCCCCGGAACGGGGGAGACCCAGTACTTC
clone_size: few
v_call: TRBV6-1
j_call: TRBJ2-5
d_call: NA

cdr3_aa: CASSATGLSGNTIYF
cdr3_nt: TGTGCCAGTAGTGCGACAGGACTCTCTGGAAACACCATATATTTT
clone_size: NA
v_call: TRBV19
j_call: TRBJ1-3
d_call: NA

cdr3_aa: CASSLRGGPGIYEQYF
cdr3_nt: TGTGCCAGCAGCTTGAGAGGGGGCCCGGGTATCTACGAGCAGTACTTC
clone_size: NA
v_call: TRBV7-8
j_call: TRBJ2-7
d_call: TRBD1

cdr3_aa: CASSRPGYNEQFF
cdr3_nt: TGTGCCAGCAGTAGGCCGGGATACAATGAGCAGTTCTTC
clone_size: NA
v_call: TRBV2
j_call: TRBJ2-1
d_call: NA

cdr3_aa: CASSFGLASTDTQYF
cdr3_nt: TGTGCCAGCAGCTTTGGACTAGCTAGCACAGATACGCAGTATTTT
clone_size: NA
v_call: TRBV7-3
j_call: TRBJ2-3
d_call: TRBD2

cdr3_aa: CASSDSLAGHTQYF
cdr3_nt: TGTGCCAGCAGTGACAGCCTAGCGGGGCATACGCAGTATTTT
clone_size: NA
v_call: TRBV6-4
j_call: TRBJ2-3
d_call: TRBD2

cdr3_aa: CASSLTGRGNTEAFF
cdr3_nt: TGCGCCAGCAGCTTAACGGGTCGGGGTAACACTGAAGCTTTCTTT
clone_size: NA
v_call: TRBV5-1
j_call: TRBJ1-1
d_call: NA

cdr3_aa: CASSAGSTNQPQHF
cdr3_nt: TGTGCCAGCAGCGCCGGGAGCACAAATCAGCCCCAGCATTTT
clone_size: NA
v_call: TRBV7-9
j_call: TRBJ1-5
d_call: NA

cdr3_aa: CASSLPKDTFSGNTIYF
cdr3_nt: TGTGCCAGCAGCTTACCAAAGGACACCTTCTCTGGAAACACCATATATTTT
clone_size: NA
v_call: TRBV7-6
j_call: TRBJ1-3
d_call: NA

cdr3_aa: CASSLGGDVSYTF
cdr3_nt: TGTGCCAGCAGTTTAGGAGGGGACGTAAGCTACACCTTC
clone_size: NA
v_call: TRBV27
j_call: TRBJ1-2
d_call: NA

cdr3_aa: CASSMSGSNSPLHF
cdr3_nt: TGTGCCAGTAGTATGTCGGGGAGCAATTCACCCCTCCACTTT
clone_size: NA
v_call: TRBV19
j_call: TRBJ1-6
d_call: NA

cdr3_aa: CASSPGLAIETQYF
cdr3_nt: TGTGCCAGCAGTCCCGGACTAGCTATTGAGACCCAGTACTTC
clone_size: NA
v_call: TRBV2
j_call: TRBJ2-5
d_call: TRBD2

cdr3_aa: CASSPPGDSPFF
cdr3_nt: TGCGCCAGCAGCCCCCCGGGGGACTCTCCGTTCTTC
clone_size: NA
v_call: TRBV4-1
j_call: TRBJ2-1
d_call: NA

cdr3_aa: CASSATSGGIYNEQFF
cdr3_nt: TGTGCCAGCAGTGCCACTAGCGGGGGAATTTACAATGAGCAGTTCTTC
clone_size: NA
v_call: TRBV6-1
j_call: TRBJ2-1
d_call: TRBD2

cdr3_aa: CASTLRGRGYTF
cdr3_nt: TGTGCCAGCACCCTCAGGGGAAGAGGCTACACCTTC
clone_size: NA
v_call: TRBV2
j_call: TRBJ1-2
d_call: NA